This T cell receptor beta chain is from a study of PD-1 blockade in classical Hodgkin lymphoma. All patients relapsed after autologous stem cell transplantation, and brentuximab vedotin exposure varied. Only in-frame clones appear in the TCRdb table, and some are missing; sequencing was by immunoSEQ multiplex PCR. The sample yields 66,000 or so clones, about 70% seen once. CDR1 and CDR2 from the germline V gene are GTSNPN and SVGIG (reference sequence). CDR3 length: 14 amino acids. V was pared by 3 bases and J by 2 bases, with 4 bases of the junction left unmatched. This clone turned up a few times. The sequencing used peripheral blood mononuclear cells (PBMCs), collected before the second cycle of nivolumab. The chain links TRBV30 to TRBJ1-3; 7 bases match TRBD1. The sequence came from a human donor with classical Hodgkin lymphoma. CDR3 nucleotides: TGTGCCTGGAGCCCTGGACAGGCTGGAAACACCATATATTTT. Translated, it gives CAWSPGQAGNTIYF. Looking up the rest from reference TRBV30 and TRBJ1-3 gives the full variable domain: SQTIHQWPATLVQPVGSPLSLECTVEGTSNPNLYWYRQAAGRGLQLLFYSVGIGQISSEVPQNLSASRPQDRQFILSSKKLLLSDSGFYLCAWSPGQAGNTIYFGEGSWLTVV.